This TCR beta chain was obtained from a study of T and B cells in COVID-19 patients. Study details: The recovered cohort's median age was about 34 years, versus roughly 67 years in active infection. In the active-infection cohort, about 90% of the roughly 20 patients had comorbidities linked to unfavorable COVID-19 outcome.

From blood, roughly 220-550 ng of genomic DNA served as TRB template. The CDR3 consists of 15 residues. Germline V gives CDR1 MNHNS, CDR2 SASEGT. TRB rearrangements were amplified by multiplex PCR with BIOMED2 TRB-A/B primers. A single record per CDR3 protein comes from TCRdb applying MiXCR to the multiplex PCR reads. The sample lists a few thousand distinct CDR3 sequences, around a fifth occurring once. Points from the study as a whole: Early severe-case samples and blood from mildly ill patients during symptoms were in short supply.

This clonotype occurred once. What it binds is unknown. Being one base from a much bigger clone, this may be a read error. The sample was blood. The TCR comes from a human donor with active COVID-19. V is TRBV6-1 and J is TRBJ2-7; 8 bases map to TRBD1. CDR3 in amino acids: CAGSSPDRAYYEQYF. CDR3 nucleotides: TGTGCCGGCAGTTCCCCGGACAGGGCCTACTACGAGCAGTACTTC.